This T cell receptor beta chain was profiled in a study of technical replicates of blood from a handful of donors (dated by TCRdb to 2015 to 2018). Receptors were amplified or captured by the immunoSEQ multiplex PCR assay. TCRdb holds this immuneACCESS table with in-frame rearrangements only. Some clones are missing; in checked studies, unresolved V genes explain under half, and the rest has no known cause. The sample yields tens of thousands of clones; roughly 89% were counted once. The ten largest account for around 0.41% of the sample. With regard to this clone: This receptor's antigen is unknown. Base qualities were left out, and no much larger clone turns up one base away.

Inclusive of the bounding cysteine and phenylalanine, the CDR3 is 10 residues long. Just the 30-base CDR3 DNA is kept, in frame starting at base 1. V and J are truncated by 6 bases and 5 bases respectively, leaving an intervening sequence of 4 bases. CDR1 LNHDA and CDR2 SQIVND were looked up in the germline V gene (reference sequence). The sequence links TRBV19 to TRBJ1-2, with no confident D gene call. The sample was T cells isolated from PBMCs. This TCR was sampled from a human donor in good health. The DNA sequence is given as TGTGCCAGTAGATTATATGGCTACACCTTC. Translated, it reads CASRLYGYTF.